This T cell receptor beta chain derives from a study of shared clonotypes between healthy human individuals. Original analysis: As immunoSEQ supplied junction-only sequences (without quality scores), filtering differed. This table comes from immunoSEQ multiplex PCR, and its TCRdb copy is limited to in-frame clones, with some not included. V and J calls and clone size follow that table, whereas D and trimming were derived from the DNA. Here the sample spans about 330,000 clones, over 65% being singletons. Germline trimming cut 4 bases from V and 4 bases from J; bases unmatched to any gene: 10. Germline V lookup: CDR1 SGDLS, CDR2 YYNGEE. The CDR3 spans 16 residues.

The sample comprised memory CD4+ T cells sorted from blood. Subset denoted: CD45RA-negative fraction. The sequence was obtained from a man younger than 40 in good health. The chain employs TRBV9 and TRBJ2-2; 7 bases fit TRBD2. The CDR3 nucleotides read TGTGCCAGCAGCCCCACCGCCGCGGGAGTCACCGGGGAGCTGTTTTTT. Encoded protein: CASSPTAAGVTGELFF.